These T cell receptor beta chains were read from a single sample in a study of shared clonotypes between healthy human individuals. The protocol was immunoSEQ multiplex PCR, while the TCRdb copy is restricted to in-frame clones and leaves out a portion. The profile shows about 680,000 clones, 73% of them singletons. Input material: memory CD4+ T cells sorted from blood. These receptors came from a woman in her twenties or thirties in good health. Both conserved end residues are part of each CDR3. The D gene is left open where the match is weak. Part of the rows lack a size; the others show once, few, many or a class for expanded clones.

abundance,d_gene,v_gene,j_gene,CDR3nt,CDR3aa
-,TRBD2,TRBV4-1,TRBJ2-3,TGCGCCAGCAGCCAGCTAGCGGGCGCACTAACTAGCACAGATACGCAGTATTTT,CASSQLAGALTSTDTQYF
few,TRBD1,TRBV28,TRBJ2-3,TGTGCCAGCCCTCCCTCGACAGGGGACGCAGATACGCAGTATTTT,CASPPSTGDADTQYF
-,TRBD2,TRBV27,TRBJ2-1,TGTGCCAGCAGTTTATTCCTAGCGGGAGGGTTGTACAATGAGCAGTTCTTC,CASSLFLAGGLYNEQFF
-,-,TRBV19,TRBJ1-1,TGTGCCAGTAGTTTCGAGGCAGCGAACACTGAAGCTTTCTTT,CASSFEAANTEAFF
few,-,TRBV28,TRBJ1-5,TGTGCCAGCAGTCCTGGTCCCTCCGATCAGCCCCAGCATTTT,CASSPGPSDQPQHF
many,TRBD1,TRBV11-3,TRBJ2-6,TGTGCCAGCAGCCCAGGGACAGACCCCTCTGGGGCCAACGTCCTGACTTTC,CASSPGTDPSGANVLTF
-,-,TRBV5-4,TRBJ1-4,TGTGCCAGCAGCCTGAGGGGAAACGCTAATGAAAAACTGTTTTTT,CASSLRGNANEKLFF
-,-,TRBV29-1,TRBJ2-6,TGCAGCGTTGAGGGGCGGGGCTCTGGGGCCAACGTCCTGACTTTC,CSVEGRGSGANVLTF
-,-,TRBV7-2,TRBJ2-5,TGTGCCAGCAGCAGTCCCAGCGGGTTTAAGACCCAGTACTTC,CASSSPSGFKTQYF
-,-,TRBV28,TRBJ2-1,TGTGCCAGCAGTTTTTTCGACTACTACATCTACAATGAGCAGTTCTTC,CASSFFDYYIYNEQFF
once,-,TRBV7-9,TRBJ1-1,TGTGCCAGCAGCTTACCTCGGTTTGAAGCTTTCTTT,CASSLPRFEAFF
-,-,TRBV6-6,TRBJ1-1,TGTGCCAGCAGTTTACTAGGGGACAATGAAGCTTTCTTT,CASSLLGDNEAFF
once,-,TRBV28,TRBJ1-2,TGTGCCAGCAGCATACAGGGAGATGGCTACACCTTC,CASSIQGDGYTF
-,TRBD1,TRBV19,TRBJ2-5,TGTGCCAGTAGTATGAGGACAGGGGGCTTAGAGACCCAGTACTTC,CASSMRTGGLETQYF
-,TRBD2,TRBV4-1,TRBJ2-1,TGCGCCAGCAGCCTTAGGGGTAGCGGGAGGGCCGAACAGTTCTTC,CASSLRGSGRAEQFF
-,-,TRBV18,TRBJ2-3,TGTGCCAGCTCACCGGGGGGATTAACAGATACGCAGTATTTT,CASSPGGLTDTQYF
few,TRBD1,TRBV28,TRBJ1-2,TGTGCCAGCAGTTTCCGACAGGGAAGGTTTTATGGCTACACCTTC,CASSFRQGRFYGYTF
-,TRBD2,TRBV6-5,TRBJ2-7,TGTGCCAGCGGACTAGCGGGAGGACCGTGGCACGAGCAGTACTTC,CASGLAGGPWHEQYF
-,TRBD1,TRBV6-1,TRBJ2-1,TGTGCCAGCACTCTGGACAGGGTGTCTGAGCAGTTCTTC,CASTLDRVSEQFF
-,-,TRBV30,TRBJ1-2,TGTGCCTGGAGTAGGTCCAGGACACGGGGCTACACCTTC,CAWSRSRTRGYTF
-,-,TRBV7-7,TRBJ1-1,TGTGCCAGCAGCTTAGGAGGTGGCACTGAAGCTTTCTTT,CASSLGGGTEAFF
-,-,TRBV4-1,TRBJ2-1,TGCGCCAGCAGCCAAGAAGGGACGGGTTACAATGAGCAGTTCTTC,CASSQEGTGYNEQFF